A selection of T cell receptor beta chains follows, all from one sample in a study of blood T cells in healthy people across ages. MiXCR, run by TCRdb on the 5' RACE reads, gives a single entry per CDR3 protein. The sample holds more than 1,400,000 distinct CDR3 sequences, approximately 42% seen once. The source material was blood. The receptors originated from a woman between 18 and 29 years old in good health. Both conserved end residues are part of each CDR3. Each record gives: CDR3 length, D gene, J gene, V gene, clone size, CDR3 protein, CDR3 DNA. D genes are given only for firm matches. Clone size appears in some rows only: once, few, many, or a class for an expanded clone.

length: 15; D: NA; J: TRBJ1-4; V: TRBV6-1; size: NA; CDR3: CASSADYVGNEKLFF; DNA: TGTGCCAGCAGCGCGGACTATGTGGGTAATGAAAAACTGTTTTTT
length: 13; D: NA; J: TRBJ2-5; V: TRBV12-3/TRBV12-4; size: many; CDR3: CASSEGVQETQYF; DNA: TGTGCCAGCAGTGAGGGGGTCCAAGAGACCCAGTACTTC
length: 15; D: TRBD1; J: TRBJ1-5; V: TRBV12-3/TRBV12-4; size: NA; CDR3: CASSWDSYSNQPQHF; DNA: TGTGCCAGCAGTTGGGACAGCTACAGCAATCAGCCCCAGCATTTT
length: 15; D: NA; J: TRBJ1-2; V: TRBV7-9; size: NA; CDR3: CASSLESGTNYGYTF; DNA: TGTGCCAGCAGCCTCGAATCCGGGACTAACTATGGCTACACCTTC
length: 16; D: TRBD2; J: TRBJ2-1; V: TRBV4-1; size: few; CDR3: CASSRGTTPTYNEQFF; DNA: TGCGCCAGCAGCCGAGGGACTACCCCTACCTACAATGAGCAGTTCTTC
length: 9; D: NA; J: TRBJ2-7; V: TRBV3-1; size: few; CDR3: CAPLDEQYF; DNA: TGTGCTCCCTTGGACGAGCAGTACTTC
length: 16; D: TRBD1; J: TRBJ2-6; V: TRBV12-3/TRBV12-4; size: few; CDR3: CASSLDRVPGANVLTF; DNA: TGTGCCAGCAGTCTGGACAGGGTACCTGGGGCCAACGTCCTGACTTTC
length: 14; D: NA; J: TRBJ2-7; V: TRBV6-2/TRBV6-3; size: once; CDR3: CASSDGSASYEQYF; DNA: TGTGCCAGCAGTGACGGCTCAGCCTCCTACGAGCAGTACTTC
length: 16; D: NA; J: TRBJ2-7; V: TRBV6-2/TRBV6-3; size: NA; CDR3: CAGSPRRQQSSYEQYF; DNA: TGTGCCGGCAGTCCGAGGAGGCAACAATCCTCCTACGAGCAGTACTTC
length: 17; D: TRBD1; J: TRBJ2-1; V: TRBV3-1; size: few; CDR3: CASSQDYGTGFRNEQFF; DNA: TGTGCCAGCAGCCAAGATTATGGGACAGGGTTCCGCAATGAGCAGTTCTTC
length: 14; D: NA; J: TRBJ2-7; V: TRBV5-5; size: NA; CDR3: CASSAGGVPYEQYF; DNA: TGTGCCAGCAGCGCCGGAGGGGTCCCCTACGAGCAGTACTTC
length: 11; D: NA; J: TRBJ2-7; V: TRBV10-3; size: NA; CDR3: CAISLFNEQYF; DNA: TGTGCCATCAGCTTATTCAATGAGCAGTACTTC
length: 16; D: TRBD1; J: TRBJ2-4; V: TRBV5-1; size: NA; CDR3: CASSLESRDRENIQYF; DNA: TGCGCCAGCAGCTTGGAGTCTAGGGACAGGGAAAACATTCAGTACTTC
length: 12; D: NA; J: TRBJ1-2; V: TRBV4-1; size: NA; CDR3: CASSQNDYGYTF; DNA: TGCGCCAGCAGCCAAAATGACTATGGCTACACCTTC
length: 13; D: TRBD1; J: TRBJ1-2; V: TRBV6-1; size: NA; CDR3: CASSEGQGLSYTF; DNA: TGTGCCAGCAGTGAAGGACAGGGCCTGAGCTACACCTTC
length: 15; D: NA; J: TRBJ2-2; V: TRBV10-3; size: NA; CDR3: CAISNSLGNTGELFF; DNA: TGTGCCATCAGTAACTCATTGGGGAACACCGGGGAGCTGTTTTTT
length: 17; D: NA; J: TRBJ1-4; V: TRBV4-1; size: few; CDR3: CASSQVTRFATNEKLFF; DNA: TGCGCCAGCAGCCAAGTTACCCGTTTTGCAACTAATGAAAAACTGTTTTTT
length: 13; D: NA; J: TRBJ2-7; V: TRBV12-3/TRBV12-4; size: many; CDR3: CASKGGSSYEQYF; DNA: TGTGCCAGCAAGGGGGGCTCCTCCTACGAGCAGTACTTC
length: 12; D: NA; J: TRBJ2-5; V: TRBV7-2; size: few; CDR3: CASRPPAETQYF; DNA: TGTGCCAGCAGGCCGCCGGCGGAGACCCAGTACTTC
length: 17; D: NA; J: TRBJ2-7; V: TRBV13; size: NA; CDR3: CASSLGHRGPIPYGQYF; DNA: TGTGCCAGCAGCTTAGGCCATCGGGGCCCTATCCCCTACGGGCAGTACTTC
length: 15; D: NA; J: TRBJ2-7; V: TRBV12-3/TRBV12-4; size: few; CDR3: CASSEDQIGPYEQYF; DNA: TGTGCCAGCAGTGAAGACCAAATTGGCCCCTACGAGCAGTACTTC
length: 13; D: TRBD1; J: TRBJ1-2; V: TRBV15; size: NA; CDR3: CATGHRGVGGYTF; DNA: TGTGCCACTGGACACAGGGGGGTAGGCGGCTACACCTTC
length: 16; D: NA; J: TRBJ2-3; V: TRBV29-1; size: many; CDR3: CSVGTRFPTATDTQYF; DNA: TGCAGCGTCGGAACCCGATTCCCGACAGCTACAGATACGCAGTATTTT
length: 16; D: NA; J: TRBJ1-5; V: TRBV7-2; size: few; CDR3: CASSLAVSQVSGPQHF; DNA: TGTGCCAGCAGCTTAGCAGTTAGTCAGGTCAGTGGGCCCCAGCATTTT
length: 11; D: NA; J: TRBJ2-4; V: TRBV20-1; size: NA; CDR3: CSAPKQGIQYF; DNA: TGCAGTGCCCCGAAACAGGGCATTCAGTACTTC
length: 15; D: NA; J: TRBJ2-3; V: TRBV12-3/TRBV12-4; size: few; CDR3: CASSLSGHYTDTQYF; DNA: TGTGCCAGCAGTTTATCCGGGCATTACACAGATACGCAGTATTTT
length: 15; D: TRBD2; J: TRBJ2-3; V: TRBV11-2; size: few; CDR3: CASSLAEVSTDTQYF; DNA: TGTGCCAGCAGTCTAGCGGAGGTTAGCACAGATACGCAGTATTTT
length: 16; D: TRBD2; J: TRBJ2-5; V: TRBV27; size: once; CDR3: CASSLRREAYQETQYF; DNA: TGTGCCAGCAGTTTACGGCGGGAGGCCTACCAAGAGACCCAGTACTTC
length: 16; D: NA; J: TRBJ2-4; V: TRBV20-1; size: few; CDR3: CSAKESGRQTKNIQYF; DNA: TGCAGTGCAAAGGAAAGTGGACGGCAGACAAAAAACATTCAGTACTTC
length: 16; D: NA; J: TRBJ2-4; V: TRBV3-1; size: NA; CDR3: CASSQDGQMTKNIQYF; DNA: TGTGCCAGCAGCCAAGATGGGCAGATGACGAAAAACATTCAGTACTTC
length: 15; D: TRBD2; J: TRBJ2-1; V: TRBV3-1; size: few; CDR3: CASSQSGTRRDEQFF; DNA: TGTGCCAGCAGCCAATCGGGGACTAGGAGAGATGAGCAGTTCTTC
length: 14; D: TRBD1; J: TRBJ1-6; V: TRBV12-5; size: NA; CDR3: CASGSGQGDSPLHF; DNA: TGTGCTAGTGGTTCGGGACAGGGTGATTCACCCCTCCACTTT
length: 14; D: NA; J: TRBJ2-3; V: TRBV28; size: NA; CDR3: CASSQRRDQNTQYF; DNA: TGTGCCAGCAGCCAGAGGAGGGACCAGAATACGCAGTATTTT
length: 15; D: NA; J: TRBJ2-5; V: TRBV3-1; size: NA; CDR3: CASSQLERGPTEQYF; DNA: TGTGCCAGCAGCCAACTGGAGAGGGGCCCCACTGAGCAGTACTTC
length: 14; D: NA; J: TRBJ2-3; V: TRBV5-1; size: many; CDR3: CASSLRTVTDTQYF; DNA: TGCGCCAGCAGCTTAAGGACAGTCACAGATACGCAGTATTTT
length: 15; D: NA; J: TRBJ2-2; V: TRBV7-7; size: few; CDR3: CASSLGNRVTGELFF; DNA: TGTGCCAGCAGCTTAGGAAATCGGGTTACCGGGGAGCTGTTTTTT
length: 15; D: NA; J: TRBJ2-4; V: TRBV6-2/TRBV6-3; size: few; CDR3: CASTHRGIAKNIQYF; DNA: TGTGCCAGCACTCACCGGGGCATAGCCAAAAACATTCAGTACTTC
length: 15; D: TRBD1; J: TRBJ2-7; V: TRBV2; size: NA; CDR3: CASSTGTGGTYEQYF; DNA: TGTGCCAGCAGTACCGGGACAGGGGGGACCTACGAGCAGTACTTC
length: 14; D: NA; J: TRBJ2-3; V: TRBV2; size: few; CDR3: CASAPEGSTDTQYF; DNA: TGTGCCAGCGCCCCCGAGGGTAGCACAGATACGCAGTATTTT
length: 13; D: NA; J: TRBJ2-2; V: TRBV5-1; size: few; CDR3: CASRSTTDGELFF; DNA: TGCGCCAGCAGGTCTACCACCGACGGGGAGCTGTTTTTT
length: 16; D: NA; J: TRBJ2-6; V: TRBV4-1; size: few; CDR3: CASSDQALSGANVLTF; DNA: TGCGCCAGCAGCGACCAAGCCCTCTCTGGGGCCAACGTCCTGACTTTC
length: 14; D: NA; J: TRBJ2-6; V: TRBV29-1; size: NA; CDR3: CSVGGDSGANVLTF; DNA: TGCAGCGTGGGTGGAGACTCTGGGGCCAACGTCCTGACTTTC
length: 16; D: TRBD2; J: TRBJ2-3; V: TRBV7-2; size: NA; CDR3: CASSPHLGLGGDTQYF; DNA: TGTGCCAGCAGCCCCCACCTGGGACTAGGTGGGGATACGCAGTATTTT
length: 16; D: TRBD1; J: TRBJ2-7; V: TRBV7-2; size: few; CDR3: CASSPHNGTENYEQYF; DNA: TGTGCCAGCAGCCCCCACAATGGGACAGAGAACTACGAGCAGTACTTC
length: 13; D: NA; J: TRBJ2-1; V: TRBV5-1; size: NA; CDR3: CASSPGRDGEQFF; DNA: TGCGCCAGCAGCCCGGGCCGAGACGGTGAGCAGTTCTTC
length: 13; D: NA; J: TRBJ2-5; V: TRBV10-3; size: NA; CDR3: CAISVGAAREQYF; DNA: TGTGCCATCAGTGTGGGGGCAGCGAGAGAGCAGTACTTC
length: 15; D: TRBD1; J: TRBJ2-7; V: TRBV5-1; size: NA; CDR3: CASSSGTGANYEQYF; DNA: TGCGCCAGCAGCTCTGGGACAGGGGCAAACTACGAGCAGTACTTC
length: 11; D: NA; J: TRBJ1-2; V: TRBV15; size: NA; CDR3: CATSRDYGYTF; DNA: TGTGCCACCAGCAGAGACTATGGCTACACCTTC
length: 15; D: NA; J: TRBJ1-1; V: TRBV6-5; size: few; CDR3: CASYSNPSMNTEAFF; DNA: TGTGCCAGCTATTCCAATCCCTCCATGAACACTGAAGCTTTCTTT
length: 18; D: TRBD2; J: TRBJ2-1; V: TRBV20-1; size: NA; CDR3: CSAPSGRALKPPYNEQFF; DNA: TGCAGTGCCCCCAGCGGGAGGGCCCTCAAACCCCCCTACAATGAACAGTTCTTC
length: 18; D: TRBD2; J: TRBJ2-7; V: TRBV4-2; size: NA; CDR3: CASSQVLGTSGSGYEQYF; DNA: TGTGCCAGCAGCCAAGTCCTTGGGACTAGCGGGAGTGGTTACGAGCAGTACTTC
length: 15; D: TRBD2; J: TRBJ2-7; V: TRBV7-9; size: NA; CDR3: CASSLSRTSGYEQYF; DNA: TGTGCCAGCAGCTTATCACGGACTAGCGGCTACGAGCAGTACTTC
length: 16; D: TRBD1; J: TRBJ1-1; V: TRBV4-1; size: NA; CDR3: CASSDPGGPMNTEAFF; DNA: TGCGCCAGCAGCGATCCAGGGGGCCCAATGAACACTGAAGCTTTCTTT
length: 16; D: NA; J: TRBJ2-7; V: TRBV12-3/TRBV12-4; size: NA; CDR3: CASSLTLGLRSYEQYF; DNA: TGTGCCAGCAGTTTAACCTTGGGACTTAGATCCTACGAGCAGTACTTC
length: 17; D: TRBD2; J: TRBJ2-5; V: TRBV28; size: NA; CDR3: CASSLYQAGGHQETQYF; DNA: TGTGCCAGCAGTCTATACCAGGCGGGAGGCCATCAAGAGACCCAGTACTTC
length: 13; D: NA; J: TRBJ2-1; V: TRBV18; size: few; CDR3: CASSPPLDYGQFF; DNA: TGTGCCAGCTCACCACCACTAGATTACGGGCAGTTCTTC
length: 11; D: NA; J: TRBJ2-7; V: TRBV5-6; size: NA; CDR3: CASSFDQVQYF; DNA: TGTGCCAGCAGCTTTGACCAAGTGCAGTACTTC